This T cell receptor (beta chain) was recovered during a study of cytomegalovirus exposure and HLA in healthy donors. Study in general: Counted in an early data release were some 81 million unique TCRs from HLA-typed donors.

Regarding this clone: The target antigen is unknown.

Whole-study findings and limits: Trimming of TCR beta V- and J-genes showed a link, identified in a later analysis, to a missense DCLRE1C variant.

V was pared by 5 bases and J by 1 base, with 3 bases of the junction left unmatched. This CDR3 is built from 14 residues. CDR1 and CDR2 (germline): LNHNV, YYDKDF (reference sequence). The PCR employed 60 Vbeta primers together with 13 Jbeta primers. As processed by the authors: Later, an analysis found around 77 million unique TCR beta chains, and 9.5 million to 12 million of these were shared. This table comes from immunoSEQ multiplex PCR, and its TCRdb copy is limited to in-frame clones, with some not included. V and J calls and clone size are given by that table; D and trimming were obtained from the DNA. The sample yields approximately 140,000 clones, more than 65% seen once.

The chain uses TRBV15 and TRBJ2-3; 7 positions match TRBD2. This receptor was taken from a man aged 50 to 59 in good health and CMV-seropositive. Sample: PBMCs. The CDR3 protein is CATSGLGGTDTQYF. The CDR3 DNA is TGTGCCACCAGCGGACTAGGGGGCACAGATACGCAGTATTTT. Looking up the rest from reference TRBV15 and TRBJ2-3 gives the full variable domain: DAMVIQNPRYQVTQFGKPVTLSCSQTLNHNVMYWYQQKSSQAPKLLFHYYDKDFNNEADTPDNFQSRRPNTSFCFLDIRSPGLGDTAMYLCATSGLGGTDTQYFGPGTRLTVL.